Listed below are T cell receptor beta chains from one sample, sequenced in a study of HIV-infected patients and healthy controls. TCRdb recomputed calls from the 5' RACE reads with MiXCR, one row per CDR3 protein. This table has 65,000 to 70,000 distinct CDR3 sequences, 16% appearing once. Sequencing input: CD4+ T cells from blood. The receptor set was obtained from a human donor in good health. The CDR3 runs from the conserved cysteine through the conserved F or W. The D gene is left open where the match is weak. A clone size is listed for some rows: how often the clone was seen (once, few, many), or a class if it is expanded.

j_gene: TRBJ1-5
abundance: few
v_gene: TRBV6-1
d_gene: TRBD1
CDR3aa: CASSVGTGGWGQPQHF
CDR3nt: TGTGCCAGCTCGGTCGGGACAGGGGGTTGGGGTCAGCCCCAGCATTTT

j_gene: TRBJ2-1
abundance: many
v_gene: TRBV6-2/TRBV6-3
d_gene: NA
CDR3aa: CASSEVESSYNEQFF
CDR3nt: TGTGCCAGCAGTGAAGTCGAAAGCTCCTACAATGAGCAGTTCTTC

j_gene: TRBJ1-4
abundance: few
v_gene: TRBV6-2/TRBV6-3
d_gene: NA
CDR3aa: CASSYDGNEKLFF
CDR3nt: TGTGCCAGCAGTTACGACGGTAATGAAAAACTGTTTTTT

j_gene: TRBJ1-5
abundance: many
v_gene: TRBV18
d_gene: TRBD1
CDR3aa: CASSSGQQNQPQHF
CDR3nt: TGTGCCAGCTCCTCGGGACAGCAAAATCAGCCCCAGCATTTT

j_gene: TRBJ1-5
abundance: few
v_gene: TRBV9
d_gene: NA
CDR3aa: CARGRGAGGAEYQPQHF
CDR3nt: TGTGCCAGAGGCCGGGGAGCTGGGGGGGCAGAATATCAGCCCCAGCATTTT

j_gene: TRBJ2-5
abundance: few
v_gene: TRBV7-6
d_gene: NA
CDR3aa: CASSLNGETQYF
CDR3nt: TGTGCCAGCAGCTTAAACGGAGAGACCCAGTACTTC

j_gene: TRBJ1-1
abundance: NA
v_gene: TRBV11-2
d_gene: NA
CDR3aa: CASSLTLDRRAFF
CDR3nt: TGTGCCAGCAGTTTGACGCTGGATAGGAGGGCTTTCTTT

j_gene: TRBJ1-1
abundance: NA
v_gene: TRBV11-3
d_gene: NA
CDR3aa: CASSLSHQEAFF
CDR3nt: TGTGCCAGCAGCTTAAGCCACCAGGAAGCTTTCTTT

j_gene: TRBJ1-6
abundance: NA
v_gene: TRBV11-2
d_gene: NA
CDR3aa: CASSLVGTPSLHF
CDR3nt: TGTGCCAGCAGCTTAGTGGGGACACCTTCACTCCACTTT

j_gene: TRBJ2-7
abundance: NA
v_gene: TRBV19
d_gene: NA
CDR3aa: CASSRTTYNYEQYF
CDR3nt: TGTGCCAGTAGTAGGACTACCTACAACTACGAGCAGTACTTC

j_gene: TRBJ2-7
abundance: many
v_gene: TRBV7-2
d_gene: TRBD2
CDR3aa: CASSLTSGEYEQYF
CDR3nt: TGTGCCAGCAGCTTAACTAGCGGAGAATACGAGCAGTACTTC

j_gene: TRBJ2-7
abundance: NA
v_gene: TRBV10-2
d_gene: NA
CDR3aa: CASSGASVSSYEQYF
CDR3nt: TGCGCCAGCAGCGGGGCCAGCGTAAGCTCCTACGAGCAGTACTTC

j_gene: TRBJ2-1
abundance: NA
v_gene: TRBV11-2
d_gene: TRBD2
CDR3aa: CASTLTPRGGRDEQFF
CDR3nt: TGTGCCAGCACCCTTACCCCCCGGGGGGGCCGGGATGAGCAGTTCTTC

j_gene: TRBJ2-1
abundance: many
v_gene: TRBV27
d_gene: TRBD2
CDR3aa: CASNGGGSYNEQFF
CDR3nt: TGTGCCAGCAACGGCGGGGGATCCTACAATGAGCAGTTCTTC

j_gene: TRBJ1-6
abundance: many
v_gene: TRBV7-9
d_gene: NA
CDR3aa: CASSLAGDSPLHF
CDR3nt: TGTGCCAGCAGCTTAGCAGGAGATTCACCCCTCCACTTT

j_gene: TRBJ1-2
abundance: few
v_gene: TRBV18
d_gene: TRBD1
CDR3aa: CASSPDRGSDYGYTF
CDR3nt: TGTGCCAGCTCACCAGACAGGGGAAGCGACTATGGCTACACCTTC

j_gene: TRBJ1-4
abundance: many
v_gene: TRBV7-9
d_gene: NA
CDR3aa: CASSAAEKLFF
CDR3nt: TGTGCCAGCAGCGCCGCCGAAAAACTGTTTTTT

j_gene: TRBJ2-2
abundance: many
v_gene: TRBV7-8
d_gene: TRBD2
CDR3aa: CASSLTSPGRAGELFF
CDR3nt: TGTGCCAGCAGCTTAACCTCTCCAGGGAGGGCCGGGGAGCTGTTTTTT